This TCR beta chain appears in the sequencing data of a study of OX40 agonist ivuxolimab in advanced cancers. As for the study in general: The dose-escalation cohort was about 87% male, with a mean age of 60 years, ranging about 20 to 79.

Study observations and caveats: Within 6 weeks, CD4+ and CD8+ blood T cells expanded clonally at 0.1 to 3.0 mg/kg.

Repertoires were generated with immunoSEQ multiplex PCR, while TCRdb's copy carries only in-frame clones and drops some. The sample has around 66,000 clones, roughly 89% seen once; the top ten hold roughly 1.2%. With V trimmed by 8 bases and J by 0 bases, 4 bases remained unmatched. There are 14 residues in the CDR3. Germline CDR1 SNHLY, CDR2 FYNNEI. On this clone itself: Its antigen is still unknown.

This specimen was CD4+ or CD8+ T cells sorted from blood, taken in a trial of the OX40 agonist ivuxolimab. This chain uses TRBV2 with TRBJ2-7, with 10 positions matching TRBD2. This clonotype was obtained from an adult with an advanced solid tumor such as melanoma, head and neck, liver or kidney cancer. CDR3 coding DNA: TGTGCCAGCTCCGGGACTAGCGTCTCCTACGAGCAGTACTTC. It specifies CASSGTSVSYEQYF.